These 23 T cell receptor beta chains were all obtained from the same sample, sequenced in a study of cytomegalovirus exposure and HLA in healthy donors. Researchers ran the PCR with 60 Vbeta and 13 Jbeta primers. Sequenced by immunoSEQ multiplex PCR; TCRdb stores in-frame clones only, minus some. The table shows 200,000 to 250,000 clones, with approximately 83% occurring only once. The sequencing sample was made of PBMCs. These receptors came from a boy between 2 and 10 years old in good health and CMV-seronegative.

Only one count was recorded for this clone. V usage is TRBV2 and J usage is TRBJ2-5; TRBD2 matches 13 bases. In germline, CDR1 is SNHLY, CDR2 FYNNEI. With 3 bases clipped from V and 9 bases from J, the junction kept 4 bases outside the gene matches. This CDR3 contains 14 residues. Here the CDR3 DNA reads TGTGCCAGCAGTGAGACTAGCGGGGGGACCGCCCAGTACTTC. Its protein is CASSETSGGTAQYF.

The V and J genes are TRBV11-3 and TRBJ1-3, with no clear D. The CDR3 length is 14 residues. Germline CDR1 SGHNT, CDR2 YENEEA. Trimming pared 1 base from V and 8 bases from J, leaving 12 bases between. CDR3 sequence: CASSLGPRHDTIYF. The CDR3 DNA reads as TGTGCCAGCAGCTTAGGCCCAAGACACGACACCATATATTTT.

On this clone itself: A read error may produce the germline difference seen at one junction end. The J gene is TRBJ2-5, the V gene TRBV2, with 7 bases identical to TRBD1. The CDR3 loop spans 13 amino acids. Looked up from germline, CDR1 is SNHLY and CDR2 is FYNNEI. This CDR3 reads CASSEDRVETQYF. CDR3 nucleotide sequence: TGTGCCAGCAGCGAAGACAGGGTAGAGACCCAGTACTTC.

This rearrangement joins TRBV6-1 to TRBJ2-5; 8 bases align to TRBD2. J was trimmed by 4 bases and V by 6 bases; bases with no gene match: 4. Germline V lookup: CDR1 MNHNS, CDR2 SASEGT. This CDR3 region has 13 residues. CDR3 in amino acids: CASRAGGGETQYF. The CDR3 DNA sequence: TGTGCCAGCAGGGCGGGGGGCGGAGAGACCCAGTACTTC.

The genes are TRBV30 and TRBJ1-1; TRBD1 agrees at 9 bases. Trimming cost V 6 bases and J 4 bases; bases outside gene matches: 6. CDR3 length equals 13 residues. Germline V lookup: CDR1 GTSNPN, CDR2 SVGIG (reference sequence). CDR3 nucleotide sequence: TGTGCCTGCAACAGGGGGCAAGGCACTGAAGCTTTCTTT. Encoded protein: CACNRGQGTEAFF.

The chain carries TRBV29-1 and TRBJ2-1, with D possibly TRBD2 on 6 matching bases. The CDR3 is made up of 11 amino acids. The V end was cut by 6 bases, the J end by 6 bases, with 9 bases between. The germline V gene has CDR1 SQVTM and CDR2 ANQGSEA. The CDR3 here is CSVTRGNEQFF. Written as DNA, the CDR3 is TGCAGCGTGACTAGGGGCAATGAGCAGTTCTTC.

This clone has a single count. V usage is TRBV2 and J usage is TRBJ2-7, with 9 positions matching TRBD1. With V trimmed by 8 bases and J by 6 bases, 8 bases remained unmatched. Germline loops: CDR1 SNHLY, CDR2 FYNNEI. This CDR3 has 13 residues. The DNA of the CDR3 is TGTGCCAGCCGGGACAGGGTTTTTAGCGAGCAGTACTTC. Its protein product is CASRDRVFSEQYF.

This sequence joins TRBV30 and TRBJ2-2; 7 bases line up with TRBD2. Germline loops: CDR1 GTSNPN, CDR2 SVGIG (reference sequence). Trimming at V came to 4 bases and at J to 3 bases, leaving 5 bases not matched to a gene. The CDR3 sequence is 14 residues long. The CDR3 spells CAWKPGGYTGELFF. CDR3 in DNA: TGTGCCTGGAAGCCGGGAGGATACACCGGGGAGCTGTTTTTT. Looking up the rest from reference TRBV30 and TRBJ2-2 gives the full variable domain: SQTIHQWPATLVQPVGSPLSLECTVEGTSNPNLYWYRQAAGRGLQLLFYSVGIGQISSEVPQNLSASRPQDRQFILSSKKLLLSDSGFYLCAWKPGGYTGELFFGEGSRLTVL.

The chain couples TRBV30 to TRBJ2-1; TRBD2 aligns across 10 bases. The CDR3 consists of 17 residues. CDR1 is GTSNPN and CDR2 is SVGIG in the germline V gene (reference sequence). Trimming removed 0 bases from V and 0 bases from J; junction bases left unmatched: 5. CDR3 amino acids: CAWSVTSGASSYNEQFF. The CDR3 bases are TGTGCCTGGAGTGTAACTAGCGGGGCCTCCTCCTACAATGAGCAGTTCTTC.

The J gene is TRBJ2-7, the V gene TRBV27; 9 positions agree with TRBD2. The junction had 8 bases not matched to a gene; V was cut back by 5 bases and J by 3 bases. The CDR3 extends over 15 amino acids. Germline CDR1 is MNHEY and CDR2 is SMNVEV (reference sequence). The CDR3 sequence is CASSTLGGGDYEQYF. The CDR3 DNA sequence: TGTGCCAGCAGTACCCTCGGCGGGGGGGACTACGAGCAGTACTTC.

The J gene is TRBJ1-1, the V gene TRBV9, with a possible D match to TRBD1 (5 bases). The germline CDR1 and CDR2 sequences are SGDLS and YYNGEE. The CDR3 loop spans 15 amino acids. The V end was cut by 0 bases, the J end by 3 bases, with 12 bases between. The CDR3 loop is CASSVGKGYDTEAFF. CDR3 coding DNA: TGTGCCAGCAGCGTAGGTAAGGGGTACGACACTGAAGCTTTCTTT.

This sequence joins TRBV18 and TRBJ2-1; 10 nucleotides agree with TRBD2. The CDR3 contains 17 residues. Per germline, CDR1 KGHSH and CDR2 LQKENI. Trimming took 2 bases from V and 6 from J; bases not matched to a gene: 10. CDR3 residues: CASSPTGLADLSNEQFF. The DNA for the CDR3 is TGTGCCAGCTCACCAACAGGACTAGCGGACCTTAGCAATGAGCAGTTCTTC.

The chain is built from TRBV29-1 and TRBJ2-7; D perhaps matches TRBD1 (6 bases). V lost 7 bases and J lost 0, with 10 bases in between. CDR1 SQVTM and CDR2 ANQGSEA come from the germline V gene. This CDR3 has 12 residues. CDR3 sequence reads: CSGGQYSYEQYF. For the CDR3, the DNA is TGCAGCGGTGGACAGTACTCCTACGAGCAGTACTTC.

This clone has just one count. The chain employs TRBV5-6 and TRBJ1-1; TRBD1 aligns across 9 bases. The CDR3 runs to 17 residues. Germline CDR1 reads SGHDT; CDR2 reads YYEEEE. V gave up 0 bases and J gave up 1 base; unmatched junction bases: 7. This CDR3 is CASSLAGDRARNTEAFF. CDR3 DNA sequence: TGTGCCAGCAGCTTGGCGGGGGACAGGGCAAGGAACACTGAAGCTTTCTTT.

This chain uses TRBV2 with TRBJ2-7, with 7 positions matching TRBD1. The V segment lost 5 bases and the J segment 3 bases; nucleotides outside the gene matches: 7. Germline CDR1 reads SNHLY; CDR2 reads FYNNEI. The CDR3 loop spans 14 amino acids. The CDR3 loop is CASSWTGLNYEQYF. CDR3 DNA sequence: TGTGCCAGCAGTTGGACAGGCTTGAACTACGAGCAGTACTTC.

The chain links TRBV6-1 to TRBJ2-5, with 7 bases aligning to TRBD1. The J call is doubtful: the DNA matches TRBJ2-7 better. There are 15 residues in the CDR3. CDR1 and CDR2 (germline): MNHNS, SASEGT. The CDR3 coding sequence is TGTGCCAGCACCGTAACAGGGGAATTGTCCCACGAGCAGTACTTC. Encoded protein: CASTVTGELSHEQYF.

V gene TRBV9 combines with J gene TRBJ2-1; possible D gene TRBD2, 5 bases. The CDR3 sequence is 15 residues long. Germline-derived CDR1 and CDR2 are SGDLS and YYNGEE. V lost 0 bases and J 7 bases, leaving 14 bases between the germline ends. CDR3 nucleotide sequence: TGTGCCAGCAGCGTAGAGGGTAGCGCCGTTAATGAGCAGTTCTTC. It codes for CASSVEGSAVNEQFF.

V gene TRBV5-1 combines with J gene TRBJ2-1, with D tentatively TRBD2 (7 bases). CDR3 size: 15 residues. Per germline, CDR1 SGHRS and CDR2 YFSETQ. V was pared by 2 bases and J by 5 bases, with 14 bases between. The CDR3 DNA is TGCGCCAGCAGCTTCGGCGGGGGCTCGAACAATGAGCAGTTCTTC. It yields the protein CASSFGGGSNNEQFF.

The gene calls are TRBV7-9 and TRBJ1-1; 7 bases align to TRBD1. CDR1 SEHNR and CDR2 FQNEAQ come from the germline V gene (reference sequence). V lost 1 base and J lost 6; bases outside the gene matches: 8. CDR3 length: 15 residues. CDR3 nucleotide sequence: TGTGCCAGCAGCTTAGTTGTAGGACAGGCGCCTGAAGCTTTCTTT. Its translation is CASSLVVGQAPEAFF.

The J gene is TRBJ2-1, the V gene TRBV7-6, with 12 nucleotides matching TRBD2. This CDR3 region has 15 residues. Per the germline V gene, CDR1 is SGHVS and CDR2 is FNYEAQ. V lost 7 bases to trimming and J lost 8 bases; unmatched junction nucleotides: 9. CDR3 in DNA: TGTGCCAGCACCGAGGGGGCTAGCGGGAGGGATGAGCAGTTCTTC. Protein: CASTEGASGRDEQFF.

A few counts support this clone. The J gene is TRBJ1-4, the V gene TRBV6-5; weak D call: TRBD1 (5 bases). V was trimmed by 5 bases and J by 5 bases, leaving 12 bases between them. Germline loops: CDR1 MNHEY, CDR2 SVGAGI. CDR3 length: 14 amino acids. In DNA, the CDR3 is TGTGCCAGCAGTGCCCAGGGCACGAATGAAAAACTGTTTTTT. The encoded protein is CASSAQGTNEKLFF.

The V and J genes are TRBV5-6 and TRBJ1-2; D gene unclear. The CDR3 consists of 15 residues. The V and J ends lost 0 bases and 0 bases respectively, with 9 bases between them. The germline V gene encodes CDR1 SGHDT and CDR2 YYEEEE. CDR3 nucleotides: TGTGCCAGCAGCTTGGCGTCAAGAGCTAACTATGGCTACACCTTC. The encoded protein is CASSLASRANYGYTF.

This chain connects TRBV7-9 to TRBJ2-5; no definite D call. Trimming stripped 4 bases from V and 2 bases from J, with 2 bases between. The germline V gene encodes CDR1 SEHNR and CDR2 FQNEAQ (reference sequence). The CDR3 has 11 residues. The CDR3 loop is CASSSQETQYF. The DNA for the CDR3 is TGTGCCAGCAGCTCTCAAGAGACCCAGTACTTC.